A single sample gave rise to the 30 T cell receptor beta chains below, sequenced in a study of neurological immune-mediated disorders. TCRdb recomputed calls from the 5' RACE reads with MiXCR, one row per CDR3 protein. Found here are about 66,000 distinct CDR3 sequences, roughly 3.9% of them singletons; the top ten hold around 1.3%. The sequenced sample was PBMCs. The receptors come from a man younger than 40 with multiple sclerosis.

There are many counts of this clonotype. The J gene is TRBJ2-3, the V gene TRBV5-1, with D maybe TRBD1 (6 bases). V lost 1 base and J lost 6, with 9 bases in between. Germline CDR1 and CDR2: SGHRS and YFSETQ. CDR3 length: 13 amino acids. The DNA of the CDR3 is TGCGCCAGCAGCTTGTGGGGGCGTGATACGCAGTATTTT. Amino acids: CASSLWGRDTQYF.

This clonotype was seen many times. V gene TRBV9 combines with J gene TRBJ1-1; D is unclear. This CDR3 region has 13 residues. V was pared by 0 bases and J by 2 bases, with 5 bases between. Germline V CDR1 and CDR2: SGDLS, YYNGEE. CDR3 DNA: TGTGCCAGCAGCGTAGAGGTAAACACTGAAGCTTTCTTT. This gives the protein CASSVEVNTEAFF.

This clonotype was recorded at least ten times. The gene calls are TRBV5-1 and TRBJ2-3; D may correspond to TRBD1 or TRBD2 (6 bases each). CDR3 length: 13 amino acids. Germline loops: CDR1 SGHRS, CDR2 YFSETQ. V was cut by 1 base and J by 6 bases, with 9 bases left in between. Here the CDR3 reads CASSLLGGDTQYF. CDR3 nucleotides: TGCGCCAGCAGCTTGTTAGGGGGGGATACGCAGTATTTT.

As to this clonotype: One base away lies a much larger clone, so this may be a sequencing read error. This chain uses TRBV20-1 with TRBJ1-2; D is uncertain. Trimming cost V 0 bases and J 7 bases, with 18 bases left between them. Germline loops: CDR1 DFQATT, CDR2 SNEGSKA (reference sequence). The CDR3 is 15 residues long. The CDR3 bases are TGCAGTGCTAGAGAAGGGCCTGAATGGTTAACTGGCTACACCTTC. It codes for CSAREGPEWLTGYTF.

This clonotype was seen only a few times. The V gene is TRBV5-1, the J gene TRBJ2-7, with D perhaps matching TRBD1 or TRBD2 (5 bases each). The V end was cut by 1 base, the J end by 5 bases, with 16 bases between. The CDR3 is 15 residues long. Germline CDR1 and CDR2: SGHRS and YFSETQ. CDR3 nucleotide sequence: TGCGCCAGCAGCTTGAGGGCTGGGGACCTCGACGAGCAGTACTTC. Amino acid sequence: CASSLRAGDLDEQYF.

Many counts were recorded for this clonotype. The chain combines TRBV20-1 with TRBJ2-3, with TRBD2 matching 9 bases. V was pared by 1 base and J by 7 bases, with 15 bases of the junction left unmatched. This CDR3 has 17 amino acids. Per germline, CDR1 DFQATT and CDR2 SNEGSKA (reference sequence). The DNA for the CDR3 is TGCAGTGCTAGAGTGCCCCTGCCGCGGGGGGGCCTGAATACGCAGTATTTT. This gives the protein CSARVPLPRGGLNTQYF.

In this sample, this clonotype turned up many times. This CDR3 is CASSEWRGLHYEQYF. CDR3 nucleotides: TGCGCCAGCAGTGAGTGGAGGGGCCTCCACTACGAGCAGTACTTC. The rearrangement uses TRBV10-2 and TRBJ2-7; TRBD2 is a possible D gene (6 bases). The germline CDR1 and CDR2 sequences are WSHSY and SAAADI. The CDR3 extends over 15 amino acids. Deletions cut 1 base from V and 3 bases from J, with 13 bases between.

This clonotype was recorded many times. The chain links TRBV7-9 to TRBJ1-2; no definite D call. This CDR3 region has 12 residues. V was clipped by 3 bases and J by 7 bases, with 9 bases between them. CDR1 SEHNR and CDR2 FQNEAQ come from the germline V gene (reference sequence). CDR3 residues: CASSFLWGGYTF. CDR3 DNA sequence: TGTGCCAGCAGCTTTTTGTGGGGTGGCTACACCTTC.

The rearrangement uses TRBV6-6 and TRBJ2-3; D remains unclear. From germline, CDR1 is MNHNY and CDR2 SVGAGI (reference sequence). The CDR3 is 13 amino acids. Trimming took off 1 base at V and 6 bases at J, with 8 bases between the two ends. CDR3 sequence: CASSYYGLDTQYF. The CDR3 nucleotides read TGTGCCAGCAGTTACTATGGGCTGGATACGCAGTATTTT.

Regarding this clonotype: One end of the junction fails to match germline, which may point to a read error. CDR3 bases: TGTGCCAGCAAGAAAAGGGAGTATAATTCACCCCACAACTTT. Protein sequence: CASKKREYNSPHNF. The V call is TRBV27, the J call TRBJ1-6; no clear D. Germline CDR1 MNHEY, CDR2 SMNVEV (reference sequence). The CDR3 loop spans 14 amino acids.

This clonotype came up many times. The chain recombines TRBV6-2 or TRBV6-3 with TRBJ1-2, with no clear D. The CDR3 totals 14 residues. Looked up from germline, CDR1 is MNHEY and CDR2 is SVGEGT. Trimming removed 5 bases from V and 3 bases from J, with 13 bases in between. In DNA form, the CDR3 reads TGTGCCAGCAGTCAAAAGGAGGTCGACTATGGCTACACCTTC. Its translation is CASSQKEVDYGYTF.

This clonotype was seen many times. This chain joins TRBV5-8 and TRBJ2-3; tentative D call: TRBD2 (6 bases). Germline V gene lookup returns CDR1 SGHTS and CDR2 YDEGEE. Between the trimmed V and J ends, which lost 2 bases and 5 bases, there was a span of 12 bases. The CDR3 spans 14 residues. CDR3: CASSLRDWEDTQYF. In DNA form, the CDR3 reads TGTGCCAGCAGCTTACGGGACTGGGAAGATACGCAGTATTTT.

This clonotype was picked up many times. This may stem from a read error, because a much larger clone lies one nucleotide away. The chain employs TRBV15 and TRBJ2-7; D may be TRBD1 or TRBD2 (5 bases each). Germline V gene lookup returns CDR1 LNHNV and CDR2 YYDKDF (reference sequence). V dropped 6 bases and J dropped 6 bases, with 15 bases sitting between them. There are 13 residues in the CDR3. Here the CDR3 reads CATSRERGREQYF. In DNA, the CDR3 is TGTGCCACCAGTCGGGAAAGGGGACGCGAGCAGTACTTC.

J is TRBJ2-2 and V is TRBV7-6; D may be TRBD2 (7 bases). V gave up 5 bases and J gave up 3 bases, with 16 bases separating them. This CDR3 is built from 16 residues. The germline V gene encodes CDR1 SGHVS and CDR2 FNYEAQ. CDR3 loop: CASSRSTGRDTGELFF. Here the CDR3 DNA reads TGTGCCAGCAGCCGGTCCACAGGGAGGGACACCGGGGAGCTGTTTTTT.

There are many counts of this clonotype. J is TRBJ1-1 and V is TRBV5-6; D remains unclear. V dropped 4 bases and J dropped 0 bases, with 16 bases sitting between them. Germline V CDR1 and CDR2: SGHDT, YYEEEE. The CDR3 covers 16 residues. In DNA, the CDR3 is TGTGCCAGCAGCAACTTACCGAGGACGGTGAACACTGAAGCTTTCTTT. Translating gives CASSNLPRTVNTEAFF. The variable domain in full, with the rest retrieved from reference TRBV5-6 and TRBJ1-1, is DAGVTQSPTHLIKTRGQQVTLRCSPKSGHDTVSWYQQALGQGPQFIFQYYEEEERQRGNFPDRFSGHQFPNYSSELNVNALLLGDSALYLCASSNLPRTVNTEAFFGQGTRLTVV.

This clonotype was counted ten times or more. V gene TRBV5-1 combines with J gene TRBJ1-3, with D perhaps matching TRBD1 (5 bases). The CDR3 spans 15 residues. Germline assignment: CDR1 SGHRS and CDR2 YFSETQ. The V gene lost 0 bases and the J gene lost 4 bases, with 11 bases spanning the gap. The CDR3 region has the DNA TGCGCCAGCAGCTTGGGGGGGACGAACGGAAACACCATATATTTT. Amino acid sequence: CASSLGGTNGNTIYF.

This clonotype was counted many times. The gene calls are TRBV14 and TRBJ2-1; 11 bases are shared with TRBD1. V trimming: 3 bases; J trimming: 6 bases; junction bases outside the gene matches: 7. This CDR3 is 16 amino acids long. Per germline, CDR1 SGHDN and CDR2 FVKESK. The CDR3 loop is CASSHLRTGGFNEQFF. Written as DNA, the CDR3 is TGTGCCAGCAGCCACCTAAGGACAGGGGGCTTCAATGAGCAGTTCTTC. The full variable domain, with the rest looked up from reference TRBV14 and TRBJ2-1, is EAGVTQFPSHSVIEKGQTVTLRCDPISGHDNLYWYRRVMGKEIKFLLHFVKESKQDESGMPNNRFLAERTGGTYSTLKVQPAELEDSGVYFCASSHLRTGGFNEQFFGPGTRLTVL.

There are a few counts of this clonotype. This may be a read error: a much more frequent sequence differs by one nucleotide. The V gene is TRBV4-1, the J gene TRBJ2-1, with 10 bases aligning to TRBD1. Per the germline V gene, CDR1 is MGHRA and CDR2 is YSYEKL. There are 17 residues in the CDR3. V gave up 4 bases and J gave up 12 bases; unmatched junction bases: 18. The CDR3 loop reads CASSPTGDRGIYDRQFF. The CDR3 DNA follows: TGCGCCAGCAGCCCGACAGGGGACAGGGGTATTTATGATCGGCAGTTCTTC.

This clonotype has a count of ten or more. The V gene is TRBV15, the J gene TRBJ2-6; 9 bases line up with TRBD2. The CDR3 consists of 19 residues. The ends lost 0 bases at V and 2 bases at J; junction bases unmatched: 8. Germline CDR1 LNHNV, CDR2 YYDKDF (reference sequence). The CDR3 sequence: CATSRDLAGGPAGANVLTF. For the CDR3, the DNA is TGTGCCACCAGCAGAGATCTTGCGGGGGGGCCTGCTGGGGCCAACGTCCTGACTTTC.

In its sample, this clonotype was seen many times. This rearrangement joins TRBV5-1 to TRBJ2-3, with 10 bases fitting TRBD2. The V gene's germline CDR1 is SGHRS and CDR2 YFSETQ. Unmatched junction bases numbered 6, after V lost 4 bases and J lost 4 bases. The CDR3 has 15 residues. The chain's CDR3 is CASSPSGGASDTQYF. The CDR3 nucleotides read TGCGCCAGCAGCCCGAGCGGGGGGGCCTCAGATACGCAGTATTTT.

There are many counts of this clonotype. This sequence joins TRBV5-1 and TRBJ2-1, with 7 bases matching TRBD2. The germline V gene has CDR1 SGHRS and CDR2 YFSETQ. This CDR3 has 14 amino acids. After removal of 0 bases from V and 9 bases from J, the junction contained 6 bases not matched to a gene. CDR3 amino acids: CASSLATGGGEQFF. CDR3 nucleotide sequence: TGCGCCAGCAGCTTGGCGACGGGGGGAGGTGAGCAGTTCTTC.

This clonotype was seen only a few times. This chain connects TRBV20-1 to TRBJ2-7; tentatively, D is TRBD2 (6 bases). The germline V gene encodes CDR1 DFQATT and CDR2 SNEGSKA (reference sequence). Trimming took off 5 bases at V and 2 bases at J, with 16 bases between the two ends. CDR3 length equals 14 residues. The CDR3 DNA reads as TGCAGTGCTGGACTGGGACTGCGTCCCTACGAGCAGTACTTC. It translates to CSAGLGLRPYEQYF.

The chain recombines TRBV15 with TRBJ1-1; 7 positions match TRBD1. V was clipped by 5 bases and J by 2 bases; unmatched bases: 5. The CDR3 loop spans 14 amino acids. Germline CDR1 is LNHNV and CDR2 is YYDKDF (reference sequence). The CDR3: CATSEDRTNTEAFF. The DNA for the CDR3 is TGTGCCACCAGCGAGGACAGGACAAACACTGAAGCTTTCTTT.

This clonotype was counted at least ten times. The chain recombines TRBV6-5 with TRBJ2-5; possible D gene TRBD2, 5 bases. This CDR3 region has 14 residues. V was shortened by 0 bases and J by 6 bases, with 11 bases between the two germline ends. Germline CDR1 MNHEY, CDR2 SVGAGI. CDR3 DNA sequence: TGTGCCAGCAGTTACTCTGGCAGCGGAAAGACCCAGTACTTC. This gives the protein CASSYSGSGKTQYF.

This clonotype was seen at least ten times. The chain uses TRBV7-9 and TRBJ1-1; D is unclear. Trimming left V 5 bases short and J 0 bases short, with 7 bases between. Germline V gene lookup returns CDR1 SEHNR and CDR2 FQNEAQ (reference sequence). CDR3 length: 13 residues. CDR3 residues: CASSALMNTEAFF. CDR3 nucleotides: TGTGCCAGCAGCGCCCTAATGAACACTGAAGCTTTCTTT.

This clonotype was counted at least ten times. The rearrangement joins TRBV7-9 to TRBJ1-1; D not certain. V was shortened by 5 bases and J by 1 base, with 8 bases between the two germline ends. The CDR3 runs 13 residues. Germline V lookup: CDR1 SEHNR, CDR2 FQNEAQ (reference sequence). CDR3 DNA sequence: TGTGCCAGCAGCCGACGGGAGAACACTGAAGCTTTCTTT. This codes for CASSRRENTEAFF.

This clonotype was observed many times. The V gene is TRBV29-1, the J gene TRBJ2-7, with 9 bases lining up with TRBD1. Per germline, CDR1 SQVTM and CDR2 ANQGSEA. The CDR3 extends over 13 amino acids. V was clipped by 4 bases and J by 2 bases; unmatched bases: 3. Written as DNA, the CDR3 is TGCAGCGTTGGGGGACAGGGTCCCTACGAGCAGTACTTC. Protein product: CSVGGQGPYEQYF.

The table lists this clonotype with many counts. The rearrangement uses TRBV7-2 and TRBJ2-7, with 8 bases that match TRBD2. Germline lookup yields CDR1 SGHTA and CDR2 FQGNSA. The CDR3 extends over 15 amino acids. V trimming: 5 bases; J trimming: 3 bases; junction bases outside the gene matches: 9. CDR3 nucleotide sequence: TGTGCCAGCAGCCACCGGGACGGGGGGGACTACGAGCAGTACTTC. Encoded protein: CASSHRDGGDYEQYF.

This clonotype was counted ten times or more. V usage is TRBV20-1 and J usage is TRBJ2-5, with TRBD2 as a possible D gene (6 bases). The V end was cut by 3 bases, the J end by 1 base, with 9 bases between. Germline V CDR1 and CDR2: DFQATT, SNEGSKA (reference sequence). The CDR3 covers 13 residues. In DNA form, the CDR3 reads TGCAGTGCTAGTTGGACTACCCAAGAGACCCAGTACTTC. This translates into CSASWTTQETQYF.

This clonotype appeared many times. The V and J genes are TRBV9 and TRBJ2-7; D is possibly TRBD1 or TRBD2 (5 bases each). V lost 4 bases, J lost 4 bases, and 12 bases lay in between. The CDR3 runs to 13 residues. Germline values: CDR1 SGDLS, CDR2 YYNGEE. The CDR3 spells CASSHGTGYEQYF. CDR3 sequence (DNA): TGTGCCAGCAGCCATGGGACGGGTTACGAGCAGTACTTC.